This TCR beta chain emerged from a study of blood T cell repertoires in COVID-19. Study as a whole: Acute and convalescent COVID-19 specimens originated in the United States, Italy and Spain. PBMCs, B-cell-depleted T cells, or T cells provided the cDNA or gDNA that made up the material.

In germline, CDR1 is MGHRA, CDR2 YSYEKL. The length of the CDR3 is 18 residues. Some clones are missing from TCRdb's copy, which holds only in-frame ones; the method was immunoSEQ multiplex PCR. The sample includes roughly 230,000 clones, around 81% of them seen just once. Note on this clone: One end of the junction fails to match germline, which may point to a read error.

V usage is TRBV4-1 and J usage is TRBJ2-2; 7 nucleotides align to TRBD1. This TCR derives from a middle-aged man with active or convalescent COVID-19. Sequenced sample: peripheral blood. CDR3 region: CASTQPGQAGFNTGELFF. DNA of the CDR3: TGCGCCAGCACCCAACCAGGACAGGCCGGCTTTAACACCGGGGAGCTGTTTTTT.